These 3 T cell receptor beta chains share one sample of origin, sequenced in a study of blood T cells in healthy people across ages. For the second PCR, which ran for about 7 to 12 cycles, a sample-barcoded 5' primer and a J-beta primer mix were used. One entry per CDR3 protein results from TCRdb running MiXCR on the 5' RACE reads. The sample includes hundreds of thousands of distinct CDR3 sequences, approximately 25% of them seen just once. This sample was shared with a second study, whose subject was T cells of mothers and their children.

Sample: blood. All receptors derive from a boy younger than 18 in good health.

Comments on this clonotype: The germline gene is not matched at one end of the junction; a read error may be the cause. The rearrangement links TRBV29-1 to TRBJ2-1, with D tentatively TRBD1 (5 bases). This CDR3 comprises 12 residues. Germline values: CDR1 SQVTM, CDR2 ANQGSEA. The CDR3, as DNA: TGCAGCGTTGAACGGCAGGGTGGCCTTGTGTACTTC. Translating gives CSVERQGGLVYF.

V is TRBV7-2 and J is TRBJ1-4, with D unclear. The CDR3 has 15 amino acids. V lost 0 bases, J lost 5 bases, and 10 bases lay in between. Germline CDR1 is SGHTA and CDR2 is FQGNSA. CDR3 in amino acids: CASSLAGSRNEKLFF. CDR3 in DNA: TGTGCCAGCAGCTTAGCGGGCAGCCGCAATGAAAAACTGTTTTTT.

There are many counts of this clonotype. The V and J genes are TRBV4-3 and TRBJ2-5, with 10 nucleotides matching TRBD1. Trimming removed 1 base from V and 1 base from J; junction bases left unmatched: 0. Germline V lookup: CDR1 LGHNA, CDR2 YSLEER. CDR3 length: 15 amino acids. The CDR3 DNA follows: TGCGCCAGCAGCCAAGGGACAGGGGGCCAAGAGACCCAGTACTTC. Amino acids: CASSQGTGGQETQYF.